This T cell receptor beta chain is from a study of identical twins (dated by TCRdb to about 2016). Some background on the complete study: The study deep-sequenced TCR alpha and beta repertoires from monozygotic twins, unrelated adults of various ages and cord blood to test whether fetal clonotypes persist. Replicate twin experiments were performed at different times using different library preparation protocols to rule out contamination. The full study reports these points: Abundant cord blood beta clonotypes carried fewer insertions; young adult naive repertoires showed a weaker similar trend, while memory repertoires showed none. Because the same donors could not be followed over many years, the conclusions depended on cross-sectional statistical analysis. A weaker excess of twin sharing was found in beta out-of-frame sequences because the signal-to-noise ratio was lowered by fewer shared sequences. Out-of-frame TCR alpha sharing in monozygotic twins was systematically underestimated by recombination models, whereas sharing between unrelated individuals was in agreement with the recombination models. Compared with coincidental sharing between unrelated individuals, an excess of low generation-probability sequences was observed among out-of-frame TCR alpha sequences shared between twins. Zero-insertion analyses could be partly confounded by invariant T cells such as MAIT and iNKT, although diverse VJ usage argued against such confounding for most clonotypes.

Every donor in the study was a healthy Caucasian. Three pairs of female monozygotic twins, all aged roughly 18 to 29 years, were included in the twin cohort. Positive isolation kits from Invitrogen were used to isolate the CD4+ and CD8+ T cell populations. Sequences DFQATT (CDR1) and SNEGSKA (CDR2) are obtained from the germline V gene (reference sequence). Spanning cysteine to phenylalanine, the CDR3 consists of 14 amino acids. Left in the record is the CDR3 DNA by itself, 42 bases read in frame from the first base. The V end loses 0 bases and the J end loses 5 bases, and a stretch of 13 bases separates them. The library was prepared using 5' RACE. Instrument used: Illumina HiSeq 2000. A universal primer binding site was added through template switching, and the final cDNA carried a unique molecular identifier so that TCR cDNA molecules could be counted accurately. First-strand cDNA for TCR alpha and beta chains was synthesized from specific primers in the conserved constant-segment region. To control for contamination, each cDNA library was double barcoded with a SMART-Mk sample barcode plus Illumina barcodes. TruSeq adapter sequences, together with Illumina sample barcodes, were added in two successive PCR steps. The Illumina HiSeq platform was used with custom primers to sequence TCR alpha and beta cDNA libraries. In the original analysis: MiGEC processed the raw reads to extract unique molecular identifiers, while MiXCR was used to determine the CDR3 positions. Recombination models were inferred per individual with the repgenHMM and IGoR tools using an EM algorithm. Shared clonotypes were analyzed with the tcR package in R, and sharing was normalized by the product of cloneset sizes. To study raw recombination without the effects of thymic and clonal selection, out-of-frame nonproductive sequences were analyzed. The public reads were quality trimmed at Q25 with fastp and then assembled into clones with MiXCR by TCRdb, keeping productive beta chains. One record per CDR3 amino acid sequence lists the most common genes and DNA. TCRdb's processing, not the authors', yielded these V and J calls. In this sample the table shows 500,000 to 550,000 distinct CDR3 sequences, around 20% of which occur a single time. The biggest ten clones account for under 0.95% of the sample.

This clonotype came up a few times. No antigen is known for it. Qualities for individual bases were not recorded, and no much larger clone is one base off. This same sample was also part of a study on T cells expressing NK-cell markers. As the second publication notes: In sorted CD3+CD56+NKG2C+, CD3+CD56+NKG2C- and CD3+CD56-NKG2C+ T-cell subsets from 8 or 9 donors, TCR beta-chain repertoires were profiled. Seven of the eight sequenced donors were HCMV-seropositive and one was HCMV-seronegative. In several experiments an anti-gammadeltaTCR antibody was added to restrict sorting to alphabetaTCR-expressing T cells. In 5 to 7 donors, the dominant CD3+CD56+NKG2C+ clonotypes ranked among the top 10 CD8+ clonotypes, making up roughly 1.0-7.5% of CD8+ T cells. Those dominant clonotypes were again the most abundant among CD3+CD56-NKG2C+ cells in a few donors, at about 28.3-60.1%. It remained unclear whether the expanded NKG2C-expressing T cell clones were specific for HCMV antigens. The eight sequenced donors were randomly selected healthy volunteers, three men and five women. A commercial ELISA kit detecting HCMV-specific IgG in serum was used to determine HCMV serostatus. MIGEC was used to demultiplex reads and group the reads by UMI, and MiTCR was used to assemble and quantify clonotypes. To remove erroneous sequences, TCR cDNA sequences were retained only when supported by two or more reads. The tcR package was used for downstream repertoire analysis, with clonotypes matched between fractions based on CDR3 nucleotide sequence plus V segment. VDJmatch was used to annotate antigen specificity against VDJdb, with one amino acid substitution in CDR3 allowed.

Sequenced material: CD4+ T cells sorted from blood. The source of this sequence is a woman younger than 30 in good health. The V and J segments used are TRBV20-1 and TRBJ2-5; matching of 5 bases hints at TRBD2 as the D gene. CDR3 sequence: CSARDRSERETQYF. The DNA sequence is given as TGCAGTGCTAGAGATCGAAGTGAGCGGGAGACCCAGTACTTC.